This paragraph reports one T cell receptor (beta chain). Its antigen is currently unknown. Other nucleotide sequences in the sample specify the same CDR3. The data are from a study of shared clonotypes between healthy human individuals. Study-wide points: Compared with memory subsets, naive subsets generally had larger estimated richness.

Assay: immunoSEQ multiplex PCR; the TCRdb copy retains only in-frame clones and omits some. This table has some 2.1 million clones, 93% appearing once. This CDR3 is built from 11 residues. Germline loops: CDR1 MDHEN, CDR2 SYDVKM. With 3 bases removed from V and 7 bases from J, the gap between germline ends came to 4 bases. CD8 cells classed as naive were CD45RO-negative and positively selected for CCR7, excluding terminally differentiated effector memory CD45RA+ cells. The specimen was naive CD8+ T cells from PBMCs. This TCR was recovered from a man aged 18 to 30 in good health. Some clones in this sample may be carry-over from other donors' samples. The chain combines TRBV28 with TRBJ1-5, with D unclear. The CDR3 here is CASSFGQPQHF. Written as DNA, the CDR3 is TGTGCCAGCAGTTTTGGACAGCCCCAGCATTTT.